These T cell receptor beta chains were read from a single sample in a study of blood T cells in healthy people across ages. TCRdb itself ran the 5' RACE reads through MiXCR, one entry per CDR3 protein. In the table there are roughly 640,000 distinct CDR3 sequences, about 30% of which are singletons. Sample: blood. Receptor source: a woman aged 80 or over in good health. CDR3s include the opening cysteine and the closing phenylalanine or tryptophan. A D gene is named only where the DNA matches it firmly. The listing skips clone size in some rows; elsewhere it reads once, few, many or a size class.

TRBV20-1,TRBJ1-6,many,NA,CSARGGPRNSPLHF,TGCAGTGCTCGGGGGGGGCCTAGGAATTCACCCCTCCACTTT
TRBV11-2,TRBJ1-2,many,NA,CASSERTNYGYTF,TGTGCCAGCAGCGAGAGGACAAACTATGGCTACACCTTC
TRBV5-1,TRBJ1-6,NA,TRBD1,CASSLISGQQNSPLHF,TGCGCCAGCAGCTTGATTTCGGGACAGCAGAATTCACCCCTCCACTTT
TRBV20-1,TRBJ1-5,NA,NA,CSAANVDWGRVGNQPQHF,TGCAGTGCTGCTAATGTGGACTGGGGTCGGGTAGGCAATCAGCCCCAGCATTTT
TRBV7-2,TRBJ2-1,NA,TRBD2,CASSSRTSPLSSYNEQFF,TGTGCCAGCAGCTCTAGGACTAGTCCCCTGAGCTCCTACAATGAGCAGTTCTTC
TRBV4-2,TRBJ2-7,many,TRBD1,CASSQRTGESNEQYF,TGTGCCAGCAGCCAAAGGACAGGGGAATCCAACGAGCAGTACTTC
TRBV7-9,TRBJ1-2,many,NA,CASSPRLGGDYGYTF,TGTGCCAGCAGCCCCCGACTGGGAGGAGACTATGGCTACACCTTC
TRBV30,TRBJ2-1,NA,NA,CAWRAGSAYNEQFF,TGTGCCTGGAGGGCCGGGAGTGCCTACAATGAGCAGTTCTTC
TRBV5-1,TRBJ2-1,many,TRBD2,CASSLGKLAESYNEQFF,TGCGCCAGCAGCTTGGGGAAACTAGCGGAGTCCTACAATGAGCAGTTCTTC
TRBV12-3/TRBV12-4,TRBJ2-1,many,NA,CASRDWDEQFF,TGTGCCAGCAGGGATTGGGATGAGCAGTTCTTC
TRBV9,TRBJ1-5,few,TRBD1,CASSDRPGTGFGQPQHF,TGTGCCAGCAGCGACCGTCCCGGGACAGGGTTCGGGCAGCCCCAGCATTTT
TRBV20-1,TRBJ2-7,NA,NA,CSARADSYEQYF,TGCAGTGCTAGAGCCGACTCCTACGAGCAGTACTTC
TRBV10-2,TRBJ1-1,NA,NA,CASTASTEAFF,TGCGCCAGCACTGCTTCCACTGAAGCTTTCTTT
TRBV7-3,TRBJ2-4,many,TRBD2,CASSLTAGLAGNIQYF,TGTGCCAGCAGCTTAACGGCCGGACTAGCGGGAAACATTCAGTACTTC
TRBV6-1,TRBJ1-1,many,NA,CASKRGLGGGDNTEAFF,TGTGCCAGCAAAAGAGGACTTGGCGGAGGGGATAATACTGAAGCTTTCTTT
TRBV6-2/TRBV6-3,TRBJ2-5,many,NA,CASSTLKRNQETQYF,TGTGCCAGCAGTACCCTTAAAAGGAACCAAGAGACCCAGTACTTC
TRBV5-1,TRBJ2-7,many,NA,CASSLWGPSGAEQYF,TGCGCCAGCAGCTTGTGGGGCCCTTCAGGGGCCGAGCAGTACTTC
TRBV9,TRBJ2-1,NA,NA,CASSEVTGDNGQFF,TGTGCCAGCAGCGAGGTGACTGGGGACAATGGGCAGTTCTTC
TRBV6-6,TRBJ1-1,NA,NA,CASSSRHSGNTEAFF,TGTGCCAGCAGTTCCCGACACTCAGGGAACACTGAAGCTTTCTTT
TRBV7-2,TRBJ1-6,many,TRBD1,CASSPRQGAGSPLHF,TGTGCCAGCAGCCCTAGACAGGGGGCTGGATCACCCCTCCACTTT
TRBV20-1,TRBJ2-4,NA,TRBD2,CSGSPLAGVLNIQYF,TGCAGTGGAAGCCCGCTAGCGGGAGTCCTAAACATTCAGTACTTC
TRBV28,TRBJ2-6,NA,NA,CASSLDGSSGANVLTF,TGTGCCAGCAGTTTGGACGGGAGCTCTGGGGCCAACGTCCTGACTTTC
TRBV4-3,TRBJ2-5,many,NA,CASSQGRGGVGETQYF,TGCGCCAGCAGCCAAGGGCGTGGAGGGGTAGGGGAGACCCAGTACTTC
TRBV7-2,TRBJ1-1,many,NA,CASSLEARDTEAFF,TGTGCCAGCAGCTTAGAGGCAAGGGACACTGAAGCTTTCTTT
TRBV7-9,TRBJ2-3,many,NA,CASSLGQATDTQYF,TGTGCCAGCAGCTTAGGACAGGCCACAGATACGCAGTATTTT
TRBV5-1,TRBJ1-2,many,NA,CASSFDDRPAANYGYTF,TGCGCCAGCAGCTTCGATGACAGACCTGCTGCTAACTATGGCTACACCTTC
TRBV11-2,TRBJ2-5,NA,TRBD1,CASSSGTGSDSWETQYF,TGTGCCAGCAGCTCCGGGACAGGGTCGGATAGTTGGGAGACCCAGTACTTC
TRBV7-2,TRBJ2-5,many,NA,CASKRQAQETQYF,TGTGCCAGCAAACGACAGGCCCAAGAGACCCAGTACTTC
TRBV24-1,TRBJ2-1,NA,TRBD1,CATSDAGQAYEF,TGTGCCACCAGTGATGCGGGACAGGCTTATGAGTTC